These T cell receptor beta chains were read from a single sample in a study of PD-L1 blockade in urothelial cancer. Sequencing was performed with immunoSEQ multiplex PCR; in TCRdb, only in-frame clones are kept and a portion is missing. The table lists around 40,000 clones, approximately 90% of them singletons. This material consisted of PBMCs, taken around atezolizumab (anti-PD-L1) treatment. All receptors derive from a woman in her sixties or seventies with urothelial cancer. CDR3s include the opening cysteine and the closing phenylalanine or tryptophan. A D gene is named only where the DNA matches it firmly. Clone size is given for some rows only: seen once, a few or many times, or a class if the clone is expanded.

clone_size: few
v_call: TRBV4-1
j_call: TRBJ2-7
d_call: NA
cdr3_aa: CASSPLQPGEQYF
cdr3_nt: TGCGCCAGCAGCCCACTCCAGCCGGGAGAGCAGTACTTC

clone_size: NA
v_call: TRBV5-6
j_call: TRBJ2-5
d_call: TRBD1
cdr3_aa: CASSSGTVPMKQYF
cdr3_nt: TGTGCCAGCAGCTCCGGGACAGTTCCTATGAAGCAGTACTTC

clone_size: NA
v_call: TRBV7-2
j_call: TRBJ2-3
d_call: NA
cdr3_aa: CASSLTGSSTDTQYF
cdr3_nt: TGTGCCAGCAGCTTAACAGGGTCGAGCACAGATACGCAGTATTTT

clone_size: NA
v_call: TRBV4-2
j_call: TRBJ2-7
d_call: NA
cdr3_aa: CASSQDTSANPYEQYF
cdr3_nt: TGTGCCAGCAGCCAAGACACTAGTGCTAACCCCTACGAGCAGTACTTC

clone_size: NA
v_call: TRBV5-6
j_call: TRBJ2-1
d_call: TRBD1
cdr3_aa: CASSLESRGREQFF
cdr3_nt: TGTGCCAGCAGCTTGGAGTCTAGGGGGCGGGAGCAGTTCTTC

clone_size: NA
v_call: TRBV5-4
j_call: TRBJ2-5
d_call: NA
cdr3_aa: CASSWLGETQYF
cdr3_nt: TGTGCCAGCAGCTGGCTGGGCGAGACCCAGTACTTC

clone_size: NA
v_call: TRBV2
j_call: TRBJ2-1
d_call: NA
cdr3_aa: CASSGQYNEQFF
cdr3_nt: TGTGCCAGCAGTGGACAGTACAATGAGCAGTTCTTC

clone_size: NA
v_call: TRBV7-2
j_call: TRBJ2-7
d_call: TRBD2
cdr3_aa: CASSLSGGSVTYEQYF
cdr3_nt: TGTGCCAGCAGCTTATCTGGCGGGAGTGTTACCTACGAGCAGTACTTC

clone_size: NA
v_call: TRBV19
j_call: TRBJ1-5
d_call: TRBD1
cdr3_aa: CASNTGQKRGQPQHF
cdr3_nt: TGTGCCAGTAATACGGGACAGAAGCGAGGTCAGCCCCAGCATTTT

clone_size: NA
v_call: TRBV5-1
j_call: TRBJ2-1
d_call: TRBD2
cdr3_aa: CASSSTSGGYNEQFF
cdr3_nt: TGCGCCAGCAGCTCCACTAGCGGGGGATACAATGAGCAGTTCTTC

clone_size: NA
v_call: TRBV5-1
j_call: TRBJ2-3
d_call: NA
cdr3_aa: CASLSSGETPDTQYF
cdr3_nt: TGCGCCAGTTTGTCCTCGGGAGAAACCCCCGATACGCAGTATTTT

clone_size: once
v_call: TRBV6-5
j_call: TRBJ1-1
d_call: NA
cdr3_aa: CASSPAGPEVAFF
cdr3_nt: TGTGCCAGCAGTCCCGCGGGGCCTGAAGTGGCTTTCTTT

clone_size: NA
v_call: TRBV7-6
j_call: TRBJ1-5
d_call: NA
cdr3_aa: CASSLGQFQPQHF
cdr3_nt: TGTGCCAGCAGCTTAGGACAGTTCCAGCCCCAGCATTTT

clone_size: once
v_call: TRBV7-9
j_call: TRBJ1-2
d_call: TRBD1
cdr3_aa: CASSRQGFYGYTF
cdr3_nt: TGTGCCAGCAGCAGACAGGGATTCTATGGCTACACCTTC